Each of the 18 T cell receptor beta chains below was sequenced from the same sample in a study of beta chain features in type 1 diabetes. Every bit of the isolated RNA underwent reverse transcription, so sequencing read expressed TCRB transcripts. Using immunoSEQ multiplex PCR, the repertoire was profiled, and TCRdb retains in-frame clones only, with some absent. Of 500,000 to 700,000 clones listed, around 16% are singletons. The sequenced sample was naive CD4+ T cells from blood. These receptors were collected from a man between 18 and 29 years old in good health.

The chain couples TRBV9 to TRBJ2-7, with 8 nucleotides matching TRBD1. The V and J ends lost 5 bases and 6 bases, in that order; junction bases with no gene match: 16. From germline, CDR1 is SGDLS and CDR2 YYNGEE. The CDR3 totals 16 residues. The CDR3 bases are TGTGCCAGCAGTGAGCGAGGGACAGGCCTCCTCGGCGAGCAGTACTTC. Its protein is CASSERGTGLLGEQYF.

CDR3 bases: TGTGCCAGCAGTTTGGGACTAGCGATTTACAATGAGCAGTTCTTC. It yields the protein CASSLGLAIYNEQFF. The chain employs TRBV28 and TRBJ2-1, with TRBD2 matching 10 bases. V was clipped by 3 bases and J by 4 bases; unmatched bases: 3. The length of the CDR3 is 15 residues. Germline V gene lookup returns CDR1 MDHEN and CDR2 SYDVKM.

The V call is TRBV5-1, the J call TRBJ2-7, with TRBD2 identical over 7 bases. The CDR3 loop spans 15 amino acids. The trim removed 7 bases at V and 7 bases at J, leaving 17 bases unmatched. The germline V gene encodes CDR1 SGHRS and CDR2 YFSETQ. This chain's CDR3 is CASRQRGLPPLEQYF. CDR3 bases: TGCGCCAGCCGACAGCGGGGACTCCCTCCTTTGGAGCAGTACTTC.

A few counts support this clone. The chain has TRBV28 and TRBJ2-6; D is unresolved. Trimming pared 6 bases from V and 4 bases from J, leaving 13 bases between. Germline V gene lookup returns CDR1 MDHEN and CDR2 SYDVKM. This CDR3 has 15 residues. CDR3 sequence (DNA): TGTGCCAGCAGAATAGGACCTCCGGGGGCCAACGTCCTGACTTTC. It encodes CASRIGPPGANVLTF.

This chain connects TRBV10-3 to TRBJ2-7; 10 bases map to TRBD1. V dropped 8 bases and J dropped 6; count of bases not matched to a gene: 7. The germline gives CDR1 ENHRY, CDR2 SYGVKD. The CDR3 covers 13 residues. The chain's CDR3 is CAILRDRGSEQYF. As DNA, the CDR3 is TGTGCCATCCTTAGGGACAGGGGAAGCGAGCAGTACTTC.

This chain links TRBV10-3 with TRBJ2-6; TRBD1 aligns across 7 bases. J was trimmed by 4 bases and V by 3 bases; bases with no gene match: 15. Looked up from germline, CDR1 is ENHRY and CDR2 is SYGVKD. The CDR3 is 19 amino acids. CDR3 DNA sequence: TGTGCCATCAGTGACCTCTCCACAGGGGCGGTCTCCGGGGCCAACGTCCTGACTTTC. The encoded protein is CAISDLSTGAVSGANVLTF.

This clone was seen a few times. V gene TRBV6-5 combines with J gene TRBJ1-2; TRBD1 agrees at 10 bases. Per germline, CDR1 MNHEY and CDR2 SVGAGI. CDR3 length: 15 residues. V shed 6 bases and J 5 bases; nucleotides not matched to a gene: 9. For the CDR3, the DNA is TGTGCCAGCAGGGGACAGGGGATGTGGTCTTATGGCTACACCTTC. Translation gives CASRGQGMWSYGYTF.

The CDR3 spells CASQGSQNEKLFF. The CDR3 DNA reads as TGTGCCAGCCAAGGGAGTCAGAATGAAAAACTGTTTTTT. This chain uses TRBV18 with TRBJ1-4, with D unclear. CDR1 KGHSH and CDR2 LQKENI come from the germline V gene. V lost 8 bases and J 5 bases, leaving 12 bases between the germline ends. This CDR3 region has 13 residues.

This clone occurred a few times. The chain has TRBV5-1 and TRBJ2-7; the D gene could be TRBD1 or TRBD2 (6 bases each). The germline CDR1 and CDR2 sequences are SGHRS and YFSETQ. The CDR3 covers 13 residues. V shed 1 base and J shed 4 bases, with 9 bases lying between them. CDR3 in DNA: TGCGCCAGCAGCTTGACAGGGAGGTACGAGCAGTACTTC. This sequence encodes CASSLTGRYEQYF.

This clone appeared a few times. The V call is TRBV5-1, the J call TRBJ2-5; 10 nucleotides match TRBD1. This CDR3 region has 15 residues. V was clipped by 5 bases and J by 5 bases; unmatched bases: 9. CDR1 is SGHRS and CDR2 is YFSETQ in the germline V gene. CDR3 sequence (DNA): TGCGCCAGCAGACTCGGGACAGGGGAGATTGAGACCCAGTACTTC. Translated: CASRLGTGEIETQYF.

The CDR3 nucleotides are TGTGCCAGCAGTCCCCCTCCGGGGACGGCTAACACTGAAGCTTTCTTT. It is translated as CASSPPPGTANTEAFF. This chain links TRBV28 with TRBJ1-1; possibly TRBD1 for D (5 bases). V lost 5 bases to trimming and J lost 2 bases, with 18 bases between them. The CDR3 has 16 amino acids. The V gene's germline CDR1 is MDHEN and CDR2 SYDVKM.

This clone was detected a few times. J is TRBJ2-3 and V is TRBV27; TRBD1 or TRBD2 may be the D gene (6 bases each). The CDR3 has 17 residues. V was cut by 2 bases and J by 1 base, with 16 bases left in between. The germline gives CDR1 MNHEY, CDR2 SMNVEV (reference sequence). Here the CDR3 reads CASSLIGGLRGTDTQYF. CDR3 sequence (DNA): TGTGCCAGCAGTTTAATTGGGGGGCTGAGAGGCACAGATACGCAGTATTTT.

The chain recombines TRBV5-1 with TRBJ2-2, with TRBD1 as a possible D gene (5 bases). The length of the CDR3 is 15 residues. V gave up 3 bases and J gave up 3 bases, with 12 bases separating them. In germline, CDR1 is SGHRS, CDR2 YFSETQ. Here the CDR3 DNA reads TGCGCCAGCAGCTCCCAGGGTGGCGACACCGGGGAGCTGTTTTTT. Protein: CASSSQGGDTGELFF.

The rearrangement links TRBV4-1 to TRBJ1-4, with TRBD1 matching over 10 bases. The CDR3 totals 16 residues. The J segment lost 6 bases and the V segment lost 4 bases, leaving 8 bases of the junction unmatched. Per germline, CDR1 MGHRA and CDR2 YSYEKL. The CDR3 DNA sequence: TGCGCCAGCAGCCGAGGACAGGGGGGCTTTGATGAAAAACTGTTTTTT. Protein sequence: CASSRGQGGFDEKLFF.

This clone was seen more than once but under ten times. DNA for the CDR3: TGTGCCAGCTCAAACGCAGAGGGGGGATTCTCCTACGAGCAGTACTTC. The encoded protein is CASSNAEGGFSYEQYF. The chain is built from TRBV18 and TRBJ2-7; D assignment may be TRBD1 or TRBD2 (6 bases each). The CDR3 runs to 16 residues. Germline CDR1 is KGHSH and CDR2 is LQKENI. The V and J ends lost 5 bases and 0 bases respectively, with 17 bases between them.

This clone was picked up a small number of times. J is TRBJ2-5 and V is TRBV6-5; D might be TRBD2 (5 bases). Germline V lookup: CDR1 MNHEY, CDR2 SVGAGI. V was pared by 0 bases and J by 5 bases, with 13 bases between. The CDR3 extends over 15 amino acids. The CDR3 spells CASSYSRGIAETQYF. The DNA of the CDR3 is TGTGCCAGCAGTTACTCTAGAGGGATAGCCGAGACCCAGTACTTC.

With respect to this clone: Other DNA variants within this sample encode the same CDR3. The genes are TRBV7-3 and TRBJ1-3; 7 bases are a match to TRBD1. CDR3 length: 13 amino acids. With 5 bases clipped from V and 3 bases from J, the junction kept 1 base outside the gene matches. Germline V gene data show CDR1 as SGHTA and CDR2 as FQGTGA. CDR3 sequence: CASSRDSGNTIYF. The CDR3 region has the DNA TGTGCCAGCAGCCGGGACAGTGGAAACACCATATATTTT. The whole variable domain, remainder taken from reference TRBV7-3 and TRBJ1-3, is GAGVSQTPSNKVTEKGKYVELRCDPISGHTALYWYRQSLGQGPEFLIYFQGTGAADDSGLPNDRFFAVRPEGSVSTLKIQRTERGDSAVYLCASSRDSGNTIYFGEGSWLTVV.

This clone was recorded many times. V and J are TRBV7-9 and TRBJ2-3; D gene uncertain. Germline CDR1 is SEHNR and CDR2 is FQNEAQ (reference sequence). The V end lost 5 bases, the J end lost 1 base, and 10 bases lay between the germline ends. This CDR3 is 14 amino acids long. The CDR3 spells CASSPKVGTDTQYF. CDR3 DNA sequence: TGTGCCAGCAGCCCTAAGGTCGGCACAGATACGCAGTATTTT. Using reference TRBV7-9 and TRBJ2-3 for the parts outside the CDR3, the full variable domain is DTGVSQNPRHKITKRGQNVTFRCDPISEHNRLYWYRQTLGQGPEFLTYFQNEAQLEKSRLLSDRFSAERPKGSFSTLEIQRTEQGDSAMYLCASSPKVGTDTQYFGPGTRLTVL.